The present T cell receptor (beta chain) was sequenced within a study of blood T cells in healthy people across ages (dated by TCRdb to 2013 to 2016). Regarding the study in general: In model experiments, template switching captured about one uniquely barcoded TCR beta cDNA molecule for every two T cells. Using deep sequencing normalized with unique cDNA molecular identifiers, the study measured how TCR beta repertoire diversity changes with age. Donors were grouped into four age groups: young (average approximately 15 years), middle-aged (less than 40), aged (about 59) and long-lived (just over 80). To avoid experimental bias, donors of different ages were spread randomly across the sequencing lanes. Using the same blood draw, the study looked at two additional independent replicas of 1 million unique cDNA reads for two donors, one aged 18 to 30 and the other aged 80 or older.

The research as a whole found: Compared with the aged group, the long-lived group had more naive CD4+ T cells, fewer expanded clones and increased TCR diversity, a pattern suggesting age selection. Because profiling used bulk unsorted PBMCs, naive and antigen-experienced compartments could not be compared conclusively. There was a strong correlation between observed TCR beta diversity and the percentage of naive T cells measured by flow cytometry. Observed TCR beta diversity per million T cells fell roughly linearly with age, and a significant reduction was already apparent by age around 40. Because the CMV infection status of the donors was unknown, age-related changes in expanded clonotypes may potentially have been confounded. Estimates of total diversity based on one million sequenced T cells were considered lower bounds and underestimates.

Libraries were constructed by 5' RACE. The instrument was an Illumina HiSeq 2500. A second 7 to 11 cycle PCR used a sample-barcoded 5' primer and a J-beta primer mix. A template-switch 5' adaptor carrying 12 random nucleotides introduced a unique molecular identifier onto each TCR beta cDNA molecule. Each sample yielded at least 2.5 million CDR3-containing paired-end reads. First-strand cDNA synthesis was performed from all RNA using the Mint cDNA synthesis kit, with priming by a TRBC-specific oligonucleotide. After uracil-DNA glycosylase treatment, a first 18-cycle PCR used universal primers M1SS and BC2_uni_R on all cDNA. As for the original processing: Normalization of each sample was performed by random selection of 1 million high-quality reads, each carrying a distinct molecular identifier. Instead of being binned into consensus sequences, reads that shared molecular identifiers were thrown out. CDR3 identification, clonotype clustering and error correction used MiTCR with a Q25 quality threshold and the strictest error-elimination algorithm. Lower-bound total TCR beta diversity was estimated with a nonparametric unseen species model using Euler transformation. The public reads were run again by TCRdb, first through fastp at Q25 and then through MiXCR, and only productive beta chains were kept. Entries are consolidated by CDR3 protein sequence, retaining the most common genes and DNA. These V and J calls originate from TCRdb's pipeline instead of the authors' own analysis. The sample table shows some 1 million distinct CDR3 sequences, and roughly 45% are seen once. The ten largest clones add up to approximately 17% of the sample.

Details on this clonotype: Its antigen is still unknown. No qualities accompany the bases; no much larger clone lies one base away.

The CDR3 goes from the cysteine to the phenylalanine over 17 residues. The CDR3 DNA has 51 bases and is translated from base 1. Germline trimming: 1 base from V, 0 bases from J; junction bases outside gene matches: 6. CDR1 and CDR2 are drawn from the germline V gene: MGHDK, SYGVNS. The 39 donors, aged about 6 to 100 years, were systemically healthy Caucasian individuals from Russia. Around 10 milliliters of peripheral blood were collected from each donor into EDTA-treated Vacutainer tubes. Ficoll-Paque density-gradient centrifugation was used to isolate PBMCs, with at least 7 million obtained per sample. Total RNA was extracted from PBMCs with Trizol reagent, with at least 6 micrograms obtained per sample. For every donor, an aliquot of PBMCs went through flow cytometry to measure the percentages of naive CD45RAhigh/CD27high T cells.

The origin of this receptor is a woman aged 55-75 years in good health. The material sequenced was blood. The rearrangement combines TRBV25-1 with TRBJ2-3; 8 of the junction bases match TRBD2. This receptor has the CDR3 CASSEWNSGASTDTQYF. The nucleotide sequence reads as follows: TGTGCCAGCAGTGAATGGAATAGCGGGGCTAGCACAGATACGCAGTATTTT.